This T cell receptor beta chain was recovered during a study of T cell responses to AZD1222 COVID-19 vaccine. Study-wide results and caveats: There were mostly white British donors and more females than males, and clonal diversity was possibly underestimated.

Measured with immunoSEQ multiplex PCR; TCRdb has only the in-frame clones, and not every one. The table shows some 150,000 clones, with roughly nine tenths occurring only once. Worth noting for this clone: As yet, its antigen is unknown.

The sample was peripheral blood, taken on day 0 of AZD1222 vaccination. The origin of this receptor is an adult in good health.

CDR3 region: CASGFGQGYYGYTF. The CDR3, as DNA: TGTGCCAGCGGCTTCGGACAGGGGTACTATGGCTACACCTTC. This rearrangement joins TRBV27 to TRBJ1-2, with TRBD1 identical over 9 bases. Germline V gives CDR1 MNHEY, CDR2 SMNVEV (reference sequence). Losses at the gene ends were 8 bases for V and 3 bases for J; bases not matched to a gene: 7. This CDR3 region has 14 residues.